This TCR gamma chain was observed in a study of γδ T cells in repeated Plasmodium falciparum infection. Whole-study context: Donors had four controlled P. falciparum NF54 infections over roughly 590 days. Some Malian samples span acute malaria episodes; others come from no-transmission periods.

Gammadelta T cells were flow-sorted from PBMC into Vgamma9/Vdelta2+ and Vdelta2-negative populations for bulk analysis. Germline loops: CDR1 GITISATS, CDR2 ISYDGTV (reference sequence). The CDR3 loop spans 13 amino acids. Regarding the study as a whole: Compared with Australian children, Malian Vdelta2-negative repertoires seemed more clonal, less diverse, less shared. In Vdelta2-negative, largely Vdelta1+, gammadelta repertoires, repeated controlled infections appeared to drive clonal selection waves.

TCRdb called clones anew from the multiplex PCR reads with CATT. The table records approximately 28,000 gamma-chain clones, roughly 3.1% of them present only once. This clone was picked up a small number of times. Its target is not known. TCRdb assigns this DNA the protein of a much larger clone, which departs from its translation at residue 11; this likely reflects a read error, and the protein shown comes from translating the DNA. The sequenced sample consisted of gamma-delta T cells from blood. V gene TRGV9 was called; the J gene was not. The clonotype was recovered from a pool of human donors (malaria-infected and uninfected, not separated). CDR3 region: CALLNHHYYKELF. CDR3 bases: TGTGCCTTGCTAAACCACCATTATTATAAGGAACTCTTT.